The rows below give T cell receptor beta chains drawn from one sample of a study of T cell repertoires in cytomegalovirus infection. One entry per CDR3 protein, called by TCRdb with MiXCR from the reads. This sample has 90,000 to 120,000 distinct CDR3 sequences; roughly a quarter occur once, and the top ten carry 30% to 40%. Sequencing was performed on CD8+ T cells from PBMCs. Source of these receptors: a human donor in good health (CMV status not recorded). Some clones in this sample may be carry-over from other donors' samples. Each CDR3 is given with its conserved first and last residue. The D gene is left open where the match is weak. The listing skips clone size in some rows; elsewhere it reads once, few, many or a size class.

>.|.|TRBJ2-7|TRBV12-3/TRBV12-4
CASSSGFYEQYF
TGTGCCAGCAGCTCAGGGTTTTACGAGCAGTACTTC
>.|.|TRBJ1-5|TRBV5-6
CASSLVRGANQPQHF
TGTGCCAGCAGCTTGGTCAGGGGAGCCAATCAGCCCCAGCATTTT
>TRBD1|few|TRBJ2-3|TRBV6-2/TRBV6-3
CASSFGQGATDTQYF
TGTGCCAGCAGTTTTGGACAGGGGGCGACAGATACGCAGTATTTT
>.|.|TRBJ1-1|TRBV15
CATSRAPGVGMNTEAFF
TGTGCCACCAGCAGAGCCCCAGGGGTGGGAATGAACACTGAAGCTTTCTTT
>.|few|TRBJ2-7|TRBV11-1
CASSAFAPYEQYF
TGTGCCAGCAGCGCCTTCGCCCCGTACGAGCAGTACTTC
>.|.|TRBJ2-7|TRBV19
CASSIGGSNSYEQYF
TGTGCCAGTAGTATAGGGGGCAGTAACTCCTACGAGCAGTACTTC
>.|many|TRBJ1-5|TRBV7-6
CASSQRGGDQPQHF
TGTGCCAGCAGCCAGCGGGGTGGCGATCAGCCCCAGCATTTT
>.|.|TRBJ1-4|TRBV7-9
CASSLQGTNEKLFF
TGTGCCAGCAGCTTACAGGGAACTAATGAAAAACTGTTTTTT
>.|once|TRBJ1-1|TRBV9
CASSGEQGVDTEAFF
TGTGCCAGCAGCGGAGAACAGGGCGTGGACACTGAAGCTTTCTTT
>TRBD2|many|TRBJ2-2|TRBV6-1
CASSALAGEHGELFF
TGTGCCAGCAGTGCACTAGCGGGAGAACACGGGGAGCTGTTTTTT
>.|.|TRBJ2-7|TRBV7-6
CASSFPSSYEQYF
TGTGCCAGCAGCTTTCCGAGCTCCTACGAGCAGTACTTC
>.|.|TRBJ2-7|TRBV20-1
CSARPRDSYYEQYF
TGCAGTGCTCGACCCCGGGACTCTTACTACGAGCAGTACTTC
>.|few|TRBJ2-2|TRBV7-6
CAGRGNTGELFF
TGTGCCGGTCGGGGAAACACCGGGGAGCTGTTTTTT
>TRBD1|.|TRBJ2-5|TRBV7-6
CASSPPGQPTQYF
TGTGCCAGCAGCCCGCCGGGACAGCCAACCCAGTACTTC
>.|many|TRBJ2-2|TRBV7-2
CASSFVRTWRTGELFF
TGTGCCAGCAGCTTCGTCCGCACCTGGCGGACCGGGGAGCTGTTTTTT
>TRBD2|.|TRBJ2-3|TRBV27
CASSLETSGTDTQYF
TGTGCCAGCAGTTTAGAGACTAGCGGTACAGATACGCAGTATTTT
>TRBD2|.|TRBJ2-1|TRBV10-3
CAITPGGGSYNEQFF
TGTGCCATCACCCCCGGGGGGGGATCCTACAATGAGCAGTTCTTC
>TRBD1|once|TRBJ1-1|TRBV2
CASRGTGGVSTEAFF
TGTGCCAGCAGGGGGACAGGGGGAGTGAGCACTGAAGCTTTCTTT
>TRBD1|once|TRBJ1-1|TRBV2
CATRLGQAKDTEAFF
TGTGCCACCAGGTTGGGACAGGCGAAGGACACTGAAGCTTTCTTT
>.|many|TRBJ2-1|TRBV7-9
CASSGSLGSSYNEQFF
TGTGCCAGCAGCGGATCACTTGGGAGCTCCTACAATGAGCAGTTCTTC
>.|few|TRBJ1-5|TRBV28
CASSRSFSNQPQHF
TGTGCCAGCAGTCGATCCTTTAGCAATCAGCCCCAGCATTTT
>.|.|TRBJ1-1|TRBV15
CATSSPGQGNTEAFF
TGTGCCACCAGCAGCCCGGGACAAGGGAACACTGAAGCTTTCTTT
>.|.|TRBJ2-1|TRBV7-8
CASSIKSRGNEQFF
TGTGCCAGCAGCATAAAGTCGAGGGGGAATGAGCAGTTCTTC
>.|.|TRBJ2-7|TRBV29-1
CSVAGGSGGYEQYF
TGCAGCGTTGCCGGGGGCTCGGGTGGCTACGAGCAGTACTTC